The following is a T cell receptor (beta chain) sequence with its context. Its recognized antigen is unknown. The input lacks base qualities; no much larger clone sits a single base away. The time point label corresponds to: baseline before first vaccination. Samples from vaccinated people were obtained from the UK trials COV001 and COV002, which included a single-blind randomized controlled phase 2/3 trial of AZD1222 (ChAdOx1 nCoV-19) in healthy adults. For TCRbeta chain sequencing, PBMC samples were collected from trial participants at day 0 and at day 28 after the second dose. CDR1 and CDR2 were assigned from the germline V gene (reference sequence) as LGHDT and YNNKEL. At the junction V is shortened by 0 bases and J by 7 bases, with 2 bases in between. The CDR3 numbers 11 residues from cysteine through phenylalanine. Kept here is only the CDR3 DNA, which spans 33 bases and is read in frame from base 1.

These data come from a study of T cell responses to AZD1222 COVID-19 vaccine (dated by TCRdb to the early 2020s). Regarding the complete study: AZD1222 recipients whose second dose came at about 4 weeks and those whose second dose came at about 12 weeks were combined into one group, since spike-specific TCR depth and breadth did not differ between the two schedules. A total of 230 or so trial participants underwent TCR sequencing, of whom some 210 received two doses of AZD1222 and around 26 received two doses of the MenACWY control vaccine. Enrollment into the trials was organized by age into subgroups of 18-55, 56-69 and 70-plus years, and those subgroups contained 148, 28 and 57 TCR-sequenced participants, respectively.

What the study reported, not specific to this receptor: Spike-specific TCR breadth and depth rose significantly after two AZD1222 doses compared with day 0 and with MenACWY recipients. The vaccine-associated CD4 TCRs covered the entire spike protein, and the dominant responses fell in regions 160-218 and 743-854. Reportedly, close to half of the unique spike-specific TCRs recognized epitopes lying outside the regions that are mutated in the B.1.351 and B.1.1.7 variants. Because no samples from the day 14 peak response were available, repertoires could be characterized only after the peak T cell response. Only six AZD1222 recipients were SARS-CoV-2 seropositive at baseline, limiting conclusions about previously exposed vaccinees. The 56-69-year group was small, and its depth increase did not reach significance, likely because of low power. Participants were mostly white British, with more females than males. The authors suggested clonal diversity may have been underestimated.

The CDR3 regions of human TCRbeta chains were subjected to immunosequencing. As for the authors' bioinformatics: Repertoire TCRs were matched against a reference library of SARS-CoV-2-specific TCRs generated with the MIRA antigen-specificity platform. Breadth meant the fraction of unique TCRs that were SARS-CoV-2-associated, whereas depth meant the fraction of total T cells that were SARS-CoV-2-associated. Using the MIRA data, each spike-specific TCR was assigned both to the spike region to which the TCR was reactive and to a CD4 or CD8 class. Log10-transformed breadth and depth values were compared by one-way ANOVA with Sidak's multiple comparisons tests. TCRdb took over this immuneACCESS table, retaining in-frame rearrangements with V and J assigned. Such tables are incomplete; in checked studies, under half of the missing clones stem from an unresolved V gene, and the remainder is unexplained. V and J calls and clone size are those listed in that table; D and trimming were worked out from the DNA. The sample table records more than 150,000 clones; 85% to 95% of these occur just once. Together, the top ten hold less than 11% of the sample.

This TCR was sampled from an adult in good health. Sequences were derived from peripheral blood, sampled on day 0 of AZD1222 vaccination. In this chain, TRBV3-1 (or the pseudogene TRBV3-2) is recombined with TRBJ2-3, with the D gene uncertain. The encoded CDR3 is CASSQENTQYF. Read as DNA, the sequence is TGTGCCAGCAGCCAAGAGAATACGCAGTATTTT.